Following are 3 T cell receptor beta chains from one sample sequenced in a study of technical replicates of blood from several donors. Sequencing used immunoSEQ multiplex PCR; TCRdb keeps in-frame clones, though not all of them. This sample has around 79,000 clones; 90% to 95% occur once, and the top ten carry less than 0.3%. The sample taken for sequencing was T cells isolated from PBMCs. The receptors here all came from a human donor in good health.

This chain links TRBV7-9 with TRBJ2-7, with 8 nucleotides matching TRBD2. The CDR3 is made up of 14 amino acids. CDR1 and CDR2 from the germline V gene are SEHNR and FQNEAQ (reference sequence). The V segment lost 9 bases and the J segment 0 bases; nucleotides outside the gene matches: 7. The CDR3 bases are TGTGCCAGTTCGAGCGGGAGAAGCTCCTACGAGCAGTACTTC. It codes for CASSSGRSSYEQYF.

The genes are TRBV15 and TRBJ1-5; D may be TRBD1 (6 bases). V lost 3 bases to trimming and J lost 3 bases, with 12 bases between them. The CDR3 runs 15 residues. Germline CDR1 reads LNHNV; CDR2 reads YYDKDF (reference sequence). CDR3 in DNA: TGTGCCACCAGCAGTGAACAGGGAACCAATCAGCCCCAGCATTTT. This sequence encodes CATSSEQGTNQPQHF.

The rearrangement uses TRBV10-1 and TRBJ2-2; TRBD2 matches at 10 bases. This CDR3 spans 14 amino acids. Germline CDR1 is WNHNN and CDR2 is SYGVQD (reference sequence). V gave up 6 bases and J gave up 4 bases; unmatched junction bases: 2. The CDR3 region has the DNA TGCGCCAGCAGCTTAGCGGGGGGCACCGGGGAGCTGTTTTTT. This encodes CASSLAGGTGELFF.